One and the same sample provided the 14 T cell receptor beta chains below, sequenced in a study of T cell clonotyping in hematopoietic cell transplantation. The time point was: recipient sample about 28 days before transplant, after cytoreduction. The protocol was immunoSEQ multiplex PCR, while the TCRdb copy is restricted to in-frame clones and leaves out a portion. The table records around 10,000 clones, 92% of them present only once. This sample comprised peripheral blood mononuclear cells, obtained before stem cell transplant. The source of these receptors is a woman in her 40s with acute myeloid leukemia. Some clones in this sample may be carry-over from other donors' samples.

This clone was found a few times. The genes are TRBV5-4 and TRBJ2-6, with D perhaps TRBD1 (6 bases). The CDR3 runs to 15 residues. Germline lookup yields CDR1 SGHNT and CDR2 YYREEE (reference sequence). V gave up 0 bases and J gave up 3 bases, with 7 bases separating them. The DNA of the CDR3 is TGTGCCAGCAGCTTGGAGGGGGATGGGGCCAACGTCCTGACTTTC. It is translated as CASSLEGDGANVLTF.

In its sample, this clone was seen once. The chain links TRBV19 to TRBJ1-1, with D possibly TRBD1 on 6 matching bases. Germline-derived CDR1 and CDR2 are LNHDA and SQIVND (reference sequence). The CDR3 spans 13 residues. V lost 4 bases and J lost 5, with 11 bases in between. The CDR3 region is CASSTGRGTEAFF. The CDR3 coding sequence is TGTGCCAGTAGTACGGGGAGGGGGACTGAAGCTTTCTTT.

The rearrangement links TRBV5-6 to TRBJ2-7, with D perhaps TRBD1 (6 bases). This CDR3 region has 12 residues. Germline CDR1 SGHDT, CDR2 YYEEEE. V lost 4 bases and J 6 bases, leaving 11 bases between the germline ends. The CDR3: CASSRQGSEQYF. In DNA form, the CDR3 reads TGTGCCAGCAGCCGCCAGGGGAGCGAGCAGTACTTC. Filled out from reference TRBV5-6 and TRBJ2-7, the complete variable domain reads DAGVTQSPTHLIKTRGQQVTLRCSPKSGHDTVSWYQQALGQGPQFIFQYYEEEERQRGNFPDRFSGHQFPNYSSELNVNALLLGDSALYLCASSRQGSEQYFGPGTRLTVT.

The chain employs TRBV29-1 and TRBJ2-5; TRBD2 agrees at 11 bases. The CDR3 sequence is 15 residues long. Germline CDR1 SQVTM, CDR2 ANQGSEA. V shed 3 bases and J 1 base; nucleotides not matched to a gene: 4. Here the CDR3 DNA reads TGCAGCGTTGAGGGGACTAGCGGCCGCCAAGAGACCCAGTACTTC. Translation: CSVEGTSGRQETQYF.

The chain couples TRBV5-4 to TRBJ1-6, with a possible D match to TRBD1 (6 bases). Germline V lookup: CDR1 SGHNT, CDR2 YYREEE (reference sequence). The CDR3 length is 14 residues. V was clipped by 1 base and J by 5 bases, with 7 bases between them. In nucleotides, the CDR3 is TGTGCCAGCAGCTTGAACAGGGATAATTCACCCCTCCACTTT. Its translation is CASSLNRDNSPLHF.

The chain combines TRBV10-2 with TRBJ1-1; D call uncertain. CDR3 size: 13 residues. From germline, CDR1 is WSHSY and CDR2 SAAADI. V was pared by 6 bases and J by 2 bases, with 10 bases between. CDR3 nucleotides: TGCGCCAGCAGGGCATCCCTTAACACTGAAGCTTTCTTT. This translates into CASRASLNTEAFF.

The chain is built from TRBV4-3 and TRBJ1-2; a possible D gene is TRBD1 (6 bases). The ends were cut back, 0 bases at V and 4 bases at J, with 18 bases in the middle. Germline CDR1 and CDR2: LGHNA and YSLEER. There are 17 residues in the CDR3. The DNA for the CDR3 is TGCGCCAGCAGCCAAGATTTCACGGGACACATCTTCTATGGCTACACCTTC. Residues: CASSQDFTGHIFYGYTF.

The genes are TRBV11-2 and TRBJ1-2, with 8 bases lining up with TRBD1. The germline V gene encodes CDR1 SGHAT and CDR2 FQNNGV. V lost 6 bases and J lost 6; bases outside the gene matches: 12. The CDR3 covers 15 residues. The CDR3 loop is CASRGLRTGIDGYTF. In DNA form, the CDR3 reads TGTGCCAGCAGAGGGTTAAGGACAGGGATAGATGGCTACACCTTC.

This chain links TRBV5-1 with TRBJ2-1; perhaps TRBD1 as D (6 bases). Per germline, CDR1 SGHRS and CDR2 YFSETQ. V lost 5 bases and J lost 2, with 14 bases in between. CDR3 length: 15 amino acids. DNA of the CDR3: TGCGCCAGCAGTCCCCGGACAGAGACCTACAATGAGCAGTTCTTC. Its translation is CASSPRTETYNEQFF. Filled out from reference TRBV5-1 and TRBJ2-1, the complete variable domain reads KAGVTQTPRYLIKTRGQQVTLSCSPISGHRSVSWYQQTPGQGLQFLFEYFSETQRNKGNFPGRFSGRQFSNSRSEMNVSTLELGDSALYLCASSPRTETYNEQFFGPGTRLTVL.

The chain joins TRBV10-1 to TRBJ2-7, with D perhaps matching TRBD2 (6 bases). Trimming left V 3 bases short and J 2 bases short, with 8 bases between. The V gene's germline CDR1 is WNHNN and CDR2 SYGVQD (reference sequence). CDR3 size: 13 residues. For the CDR3, the DNA is TGCGCCAGCAGTGATGCGGGGCCCTACGAGCAGTACTTC. Translation gives CASSDAGPYEQYF.

The CDR3 sequence is CASSDDRGGNTIYF. For the CDR3, the DNA is TGTGCCAGTAGCGACGACAGGGGTGGAAACACCATATATTTT. The chain joins TRBV19 to TRBJ1-3; TRBD1 agrees at 8 bases. The length of the CDR3 is 14 residues. The junction had 4 bases not matched to a gene; V was cut back by 6 bases and J by 3 bases. CDR1 is LNHDA, CDR2 SQIVND, per germline (reference sequence).

This rearrangement joins TRBV7-2 to TRBJ1-4, with D maybe TRBD1 (6 bases). There are 17 residues in the CDR3. Trimming stripped 1 base from V and 5 bases from J, with 17 bases between. Germline values: CDR1 SGHTA, CDR2 FQGNSA. CDR3 in amino acids: CASSLVGGWTENEKLFF. In DNA, the CDR3 is TGTGCCAGCAGCTTAGTAGGGGGGTGGACGGAGAATGAAAAACTGTTTTTT.

The gene calls are TRBV29-1 and TRBJ2-5, with D possibly TRBD1 on 6 matching bases. This CDR3 region has 12 residues. The V gene lost 8 bases and the J gene lost 4 bases, with 14 bases spanning the gap. The germline V gene encodes CDR1 SQVTM and CDR2 ANQGSEA. The CDR3 DNA sequence: TGCAGCCCAGTGGACAGCTTAGAGACCCAGTACTTC. Protein: CSPVDSLETQYF.

The V gene is TRBV9, the J gene TRBJ2-7; 9 bases match TRBD2. Germline CDR1 is SGDLS and CDR2 is YYNGEE. The CDR3 spans 15 residues. V lost 4 bases, J lost 5 bases, and 10 bases stayed unmatched. The CDR3 DNA sequence: TGTGCCAGCAGCCCCAGCGGCGGGAGGGCCAACGAGCAGTACTTC. As protein: CASSPSGGRANEQYF.